One and the same sample provided the 19 T cell receptor beta chains below, sequenced in a study of shared clonotypes between healthy human individuals. In the naive CD8 group, cells lacked CD45RO and were positively selected for CCR7, so terminally differentiated effector memory CD45RA+ cells were left out. TCRdb's copy holds only in-frame clones and misses some; the assay was immunoSEQ multiplex PCR. This table has around 2.1 million clones, 85% to 95% appearing once. The sample taken for sequencing was naive CD8+ T cells from PBMCs. The receptors were gathered from a man aged 18 to 30 in good health. Some clones in this sample may be carry-over from other donors' samples.

The chain combines TRBV7-9 with TRBJ2-5; 11 bases align to TRBD2. Trimming took 4 bases from V and 5 from J; bases not matched to a gene: 12. The CDR3 is 17 residues long. Germline assignment: CDR1 SEHNR and CDR2 FQNEAQ (reference sequence). The CDR3 DNA sequence: TGTGCCAGCAGCTCTGGATTAGCGGGAGGGATAAAGGAGACCCAGTACTTC. Amino acids: CASSSGLAGGIKETQYF.

V usage is TRBV27 and J usage is TRBJ2-2; possible D gene TRBD1, 5 bases. V was clipped by 5 bases and J by 2 bases, with 12 bases between them. Germline lookup yields CDR1 MNHEY and CDR2 SMNVEV (reference sequence). The CDR3 runs 15 residues. CDR3 sequence reads: CASSPPDRNTGELFF. The CDR3 DNA reads TGTGCCAGCAGTCCACCCGACAGAAACACCGGGGAGCTGTTTTTT.

The gene calls are TRBV7-3 and TRBJ1-2; 10 nucleotides line up with TRBD1. Germline trimming cut 8 bases from V and 2 bases from J; bases unmatched to any gene: 2. CDR3 length equals 13 residues. The V gene's germline CDR1 is SGHTA and CDR2 FQGTGA. The CDR3 nucleotides are TGTGCCAGCCCGGGACAGGGGAACTATGGCTACACCTTC. It is translated as CASPGQGNYGYTF.

A few counts support this clone. The rearrangement joins TRBV19 to TRBJ2-2; D is unclear. Germline CDR1 is LNHDA and CDR2 is SQIVND (reference sequence). This CDR3 spans 13 amino acids. The ends were cut back, 6 bases at V and 0 bases at J, with 5 bases in the middle. CDR3 loop: CASREPNTGELFF. CDR3 coding DNA: TGTGCCAGTAGGGAACCGAACACCGGGGAGCTGTTTTTT.

The V and J genes are TRBV30 and TRBJ2-5; 10 bases match TRBD1. With V trimmed by 4 bases and J by 3 bases, 5 bases remained unmatched. This CDR3 spans 14 amino acids. CDR1 is GTSNPN, CDR2 SVGIG, per germline (reference sequence). The CDR3 DNA sequence: TGTGCCTGGAAAGGGACAGGGGCCAAAGAGACCCAGTACTTC. Its translation: CAWKGTGAKETQYF.

The V gene is TRBV29-1, the J gene TRBJ2-5; a possible D gene is TRBD2 (5 bases). Trimming removed 7 bases at V and 1 base at J, with 7 bases between. The germline V gene encodes CDR1 SQVTM and CDR2 ANQGSEA. The CDR3 extends over 11 amino acids. The CDR3 DNA reads as TGCAGCGCTACTAGCCAAGAGACCCAGTACTTC. Amino acids: CSATSQETQYF.

The chain couples TRBV27 to TRBJ2-7; D is possibly TRBD1 or TRBD2 (5 bases each). This CDR3 comprises 16 residues. Germline-derived CDR1 and CDR2 are MNHEY and SMNVEV (reference sequence). V lost 0 bases, J lost 0 bases, and 12 bases lay in between. The CDR3 DNA sequence: TGTGCCAGCAGTTTATCCTTTGGGACGGTCTCCTACGAGCAGTACTTC. Its protein is CASSLSFGTVSYEQYF.

The chain has TRBV29-1 and TRBJ2-7, with a possible D match to TRBD1 (5 bases). The CDR3 loop spans 10 amino acids. Trimming stripped 4 bases from V and 7 bases from J, with 8 bases between. Germline V gene lookup returns CDR1 SQVTM and CDR2 ANQGSEA. The CDR3 is CSVGPGEQYF. CDR3 in DNA: TGCAGCGTTGGTCCAGGGGAGCAGTACTTC.

The chain combines TRBV9 with TRBJ2-3, with D possibly being TRBD1 (5 bases). In germline, CDR1 is SGDLS, CDR2 YYNGEE. V was shortened by 0 bases and J by 3 bases, with 14 bases between the two germline ends. The CDR3 contains 16 residues. The CDR3 protein is CASSVDGSSGTDTQYF. CDR3 DNA sequence: TGTGCCAGCAGCGTAGATGGTAGCTCAGGGACAGATACGCAGTATTTT.

This clone has a single count. The chain couples TRBV7-6 to TRBJ2-2; D remains unclear. This CDR3 is built from 14 residues. Between the trimmed V and J ends, which lost 5 bases and 6 bases, there was a span of 13 bases. CDR1 is SGHVS, CDR2 FNYEAQ, per germline. The CDR3: CASSLFGGPGELFF. The CDR3 nucleotides read TGTGCCAGCAGCCTATTTGGCGGCCCCGGGGAGCTGTTTTTT.

This clone has a single count. The chain couples TRBV9 to TRBJ1-3; D possibly corresponds to TRBD1 (5 bases). The germline CDR1 and CDR2 sequences are SGDLS and YYNGEE. Trimming took 4 bases from V and 0 from J, leaving 17 bases between them. The CDR3 extends over 17 amino acids. The CDR3 here is CASSKAGAPISGNTIYF. Written as DNA, the CDR3 is TGTGCCAGCAGCAAAGCCGGGGCACCCATCTCTGGAAACACCATATATTTT.

The chain is built from TRBV18 and TRBJ1-2; no firm D call. V shed 3 bases and J shed 2 bases, with 10 bases lying between them. Germline CDR1 is KGHSH and CDR2 is LQKENI. The CDR3 is made up of 14 amino acids. CDR3 loop: CASSPVGGNYGYTF. The CDR3 region has the DNA TGTGCCAGCTCACCGGTCGGAGGGAACTATGGCTACACCTTC.

The chain couples TRBV4-2 to TRBJ2-7; 8 nucleotides match TRBD1. Germline V gives CDR1 LGHNA, CDR2 YNFKEQ. CDR3 length equals 14 residues. J was trimmed by 4 bases and V by 4 bases; bases with no gene match: 6. The CDR3 reads CASSPKGQGYEQYF. DNA for the CDR3: TGTGCCAGCAGCCCGAAAGGACAGGGATACGAGCAGTACTTC.

The chain is built from TRBV28 and TRBJ1-2, with D possibly being TRBD1 (5 bases). CDR1 MDHEN and CDR2 SYDVKM come from the germline V gene. The CDR3 is 18 amino acids. The V and J ends lost 1 base and 3 bases respectively, with 21 bases between them. The CDR3: CASSLFGIGTGTYYGYTF. The DNA of the CDR3 is TGTGCCAGCAGTTTATTCGGTATCGGGACGGGAACCTACTATGGCTACACCTTC.

The gene calls are TRBV9 and TRBJ2-1; perhaps TRBD2 as D (6 bases). With 1 base removed from V and 5 bases from J, the gap between germline ends came to 10 bases. Looked up from germline, CDR1 is SGDLS and CDR2 is YYNGEE. There are 14 residues in the CDR3. CDR3: CASSVSGPNNEQFF. Written as DNA, the CDR3 is TGTGCCAGCAGCGTAAGCGGGCCCAACAATGAGCAGTTCTTC.

The chain links TRBV11-2 to TRBJ2-7; D uncertain. V was trimmed by 0 bases and J by 0 bases, leaving 12 bases between them. The CDR3 runs 16 residues. Germline-derived CDR1 and CDR2 are SGHAT and FQNNGV. The CDR3 loop is CASSLEATRTSYEQYF. The CDR3 DNA reads as TGTGCCAGCAGCTTAGAGGCGACACGGACCTCCTACGAGCAGTACTTC.

The CDR3 protein is CATIAGVGELFF. CDR3 coding DNA: TGTGCCACGATAGCGGGAGTCGGGGAGCTGTTTTTT. The chain recombines TRBV19 with TRBJ2-2, with 9 bases identical to TRBD2. Germline lookup yields CDR1 LNHDA and CDR2 SQIVND (reference sequence). The CDR3 is made up of 12 amino acids. The V and J ends lost 10 bases and 7 bases, in that order; junction bases with no gene match: 4.

A note on this clone: At one of its ends the junction is not consistent with the germline gene, which may arise from a read error. The chain recombines TRBV9 with TRBJ2-2, with D possibly being TRBD2 (5 bases). The germline CDR1 and CDR2 sequences are SGDLS and YYNGEE. This CDR3 is 11 amino acids long. In DNA, the CDR3 is TGTGCCAGCAGCGTAGCCGGGAAGCTGTTTTTT. This sequence encodes CASSVAGKLFF. Together with reference TRBV9 and TRBJ2-2, the CDR3 gives the full variable domain: DSGVTQTPKHLITATGQRVTLRCSPRSGDLSVYWYQQSLDQGLQFLIQYYNGEERAKGNILERFSAQQFPDLHSELNLSSLELGDSALYFCASSVAGKLFFGEGSRLTVL.

With respect to this clone: Within the sample, other DNA sequences also encode this same CDR3. V gene TRBV27 combines with J gene TRBJ2-2; D ambiguous. The germline V gene encodes CDR1 MNHEY and CDR2 SMNVEV (reference sequence). The V end was cut by 6 bases, the J end by 6 bases, with 5 bases between. This CDR3 is 11 amino acids long. The CDR3 DNA reads TGTGCCAGCAGCGGGCCCGGGGAGCTGTTTTTT. Protein product: CASSGPGELFF.